Below, 22 T cell receptor beta chains from the same sample are listed, as sequenced in a study of cytotoxic CD8 clonotypes in ibrutinib-treated CLL. The data were produced by immunoSEQ multiplex PCR, yet TCRdb's version contains in-frame clones alone and is incomplete. The sample consists of some 150,000 clones, approximately 80% of them appearing once. The sequencing used PBMCs, collected after 36 months of ibrutinib treatment. Every receptor here comes from a human donor with chronic lymphocytic leukemia.

The count of this clone is one. The CDR3 reads CASSLWFGSLSSSYNEQFF. The CDR3 DNA reads TGTGCCAGCAGTTTATGGTTCGGCAGTTTATCAAGCTCCTACAATGAGCAGTTCTTC. The chain couples TRBV28 to TRBJ2-1, with no clear D. CDR3 length: 19 amino acids. Germline V gene sequence: CDR1 MDHEN, CDR2 SYDVKM. V lost 0 bases to trimming and J lost 0 bases, with 18 bases between them. The full variable domain, with the rest looked up from reference TRBV28 and TRBJ2-1, is DVKVTQSSRYLVKRTGEKVFLECVQDMDHENMFWYRQDPGLGLRLIYFSYDVKMKEKGDIPEGYSVSREKKERFSLILESASTNQTSMYLCASSLWFGSLSSSYNEQFFGPGTRLTVL.

Written as DNA, the CDR3 is TGTGCCAGCTGTTGCGGGGGGAAATCGTCTGGAAACACCATATATTTT. It yields the protein CASCCGGKSSGNTIYF. The genes are TRBV6-5 and TRBJ1-3; TRBD1 might be the D (5 bases). Germline CDR1 and CDR2: MNHEY and SVGAGI. The CDR3 is made up of 16 amino acids. Trimming cost V 8 bases and J 1 base, with 18 bases left between them.

The chain couples TRBV5-1 to TRBJ1-2, with TRBD1 identical over 8 bases. The CDR3 has 14 amino acids. CDR1 and CDR2 (germline): SGHRS, YFSETQ. J lost 8 bases, V lost 2 bases, and 8 bases had no gene match. For the CDR3, the DNA is TGCGCCAGCAGCTTTCAGGGGGCTCTTATGGGCTACACCTTC. It translates to CASSFQGALMGYTF. The full variable domain, with the rest looked up from reference TRBV5-1 and TRBJ1-2, is KAGVTQTPRYLIKTRGQQVTLSCSPISGHRSVSWYQQTPGQGLQFLFEYFSETQRNKGNFPGRFSGRQFSNSRSEMNVSTLELGDSALYLCASSFQGALMGYTFGSGTRLTVV.

The DNA of the CDR3 is TGTGCCAGCTCACCGGGCAGGTGGGCCGAGCAGTACTTC. This codes for CASSPGRWAEQYF. This rearrangement joins TRBV18 to TRBJ2-7; D remains unclear. V lost 3 bases to trimming and J lost 6 bases, with 12 bases between them. The CDR3 is 13 residues long. Germline assignment: CDR1 KGHSH and CDR2 LQKENI.

This clone appeared a few times. This rearrangement joins TRBV6-5 to TRBJ1-5; 7 nucleotides align to TRBD1. Germline trimming cut 10 bases from V and 2 bases from J; bases unmatched to any gene: 8. Looked up from germline, CDR1 is MNHEY and CDR2 is SVGAGI. The CDR3 length is 14 residues. The CDR3: CATAPGQRNQPQHF. As DNA, the CDR3 is TGTGCCACTGCTCCGGGACAGCGCAATCAGCCCCAGCATTTT.

This clone was seen only a few times. V and J are TRBV6-5 and TRBJ2-1; 9 nucleotides match TRBD1. The CDR3 is 15 residues long. Germline V CDR1 and CDR2: MNHEY, SVGAGI. With 6 bases clipped from V and 2 bases from J, the junction kept 5 bases outside the gene matches. CDR3 coding DNA: TGTGCCAGCAGAAAAGACAGGGGGGCCTACAATGAGCAGTTCTTC. Its translation: CASRKDRGAYNEQFF.

This chain joins TRBV2 and TRBJ2-7; tentative D call: TRBD2 (6 bases). The CDR3 extends over 12 amino acids. The V and J ends lost 3 bases and 12 bases respectively, with 15 bases between them. Germline V gene sequence: CDR1 SNHLY, CDR2 FYNNEI. This CDR3 reads CASSDPGLSWYF. The CDR3 region has the DNA TGTGCCAGCAGTGACCCGGGACTGTCTTGGTACTTC.

The rearrangement links TRBV4-2 to TRBJ2-7; TRBD2 aligns across 12 bases. The CDR3 is made up of 15 amino acids. V shed 4 bases, J shed 3 bases, and the junction held 4 bases outside the gene matches. Germline CDR1 is LGHNA and CDR2 is YNFKEQ. CDR3 sequence (DNA): TGTGCCAGCAGCCGACTAGCGGGGGACTTCTACGAGCAGTACTTC. Translation: CASSRLAGDFYEQYF.

The chain recombines TRBV5-4 with TRBJ1-2; no definite D call. The germline gives CDR1 SGHNT, CDR2 YYREEE (reference sequence). Deletions cut 3 bases from V and 13 bases from J, with 22 bases between. The CDR3 contains 14 residues. CDR3 loop: CASSSLLKTHPSTF. The CDR3 nucleotides are TGTGCCAGCAGCTCACTCCTTAAGACACACCCCAGCACCTTC.

V is TRBV7-2 and J is TRBJ1-1; tentative D call: TRBD1 (5 bases). CDR1 SGHTA and CDR2 FQGNSA come from the germline V gene. V lost 2 bases to trimming and J lost 6 bases, with 16 bases between them. The CDR3 sequence is 15 residues long. The CDR3 DNA is TGTGCCAGCAGCTTATCCGGGGGGTTTCGGCCTGAAGCTTTCTTT. Translation: CASSLSGGFRPEAFF.

This clone was seen once. The chain carries TRBV7-3 and TRBJ2-2; D is perhaps TRBD1 or TRBD2 (5 bases each). The CDR3 has 15 residues. Germline assignment: CDR1 SGHTA and CDR2 FQGTGA. V was trimmed by 4 bases and J by 5 bases, leaving 14 bases between them. The CDR3 spells CASSSLGAYTGELFF. CDR3 coding DNA: TGTGCCAGCAGCTCCCTCGGGGCGTATACCGGGGAGCTGTTTTTT.

CDR3 DNA sequence: TGTGCCAGCAGCTCACCACAGGGAGGAAGCTCCTACGAGCAGTACTTC. Amino acids: CASSSPQGGSSYEQYF. V gene TRBV7-2 combines with J gene TRBJ2-7; D may correspond to TRBD1 or TRBD2 (6 bases each). Trimming removed 4 bases from V and 0 bases from J, with 16 bases in between. Germline V lookup: CDR1 SGHTA, CDR2 FQGNSA. This CDR3 comprises 16 residues.

The CDR3 protein is CASSLTSAISHYGYTF. The CDR3 DNA follows: TGCGCCAGCAGCTTGACATCCGCTATATCGCACTATGGCTACACCTTC. The chain couples TRBV5-1 to TRBJ1-2; no firm D call. This CDR3 comprises 16 residues. V lost 1 base and J lost 3, with 16 bases in between. The germline V gene encodes CDR1 SGHRS and CDR2 YFSETQ.

The CDR3 reads CASRQGFGTDEQFF. The DNA for the CDR3 is TGTGCCAGCAGGCAGGGATTCGGAACTGATGAGCAGTTCTTC. The J gene is TRBJ2-1, the V gene TRBV6-5; TRBD1 is a possible D gene (5 bases). The CDR3 totals 14 residues. Germline CDR1 MNHEY, CDR2 SVGAGI. The V gene lost 6 bases and the J gene lost 8 bases, with 17 bases spanning the gap.

The chain has TRBV6-5 and TRBJ1-6; D remains unclear. Germline lookup yields CDR1 MNHEY and CDR2 SVGAGI. This CDR3 has 12 amino acids. Trimming stripped 5 bases from V and 10 bases from J, with 9 bases between. CDR3 protein: CASSEARSPLHF. DNA for the CDR3: TGTGCCAGCAGTGAAGCAAGGTCACCCCTCCACTTT.

The sample holds a few counts of this clone. V and J are TRBV27 and TRBJ1-4, with D perhaps TRBD1 (5 bases). There are 14 residues in the CDR3. Trimming left V 5 bases short and J 7 bases short, with 14 bases between. The germline gives CDR1 MNHEY, CDR2 SMNVEV (reference sequence). The CDR3 DNA reads TGTGCCAGCAGTATGACAGTGTATGCTGAAAAACTGTTTTTT. It specifies CASSMTVYAEKLFF.

The sample holds one count of this clone. V and J are TRBV18 and TRBJ1-3, with D possibly TRBD1 on 6 matching bases. This CDR3 spans 16 amino acids. V was clipped by 5 bases and J by 3 bases, with 17 bases between them. CDR1 is KGHSH, CDR2 LQKENI, per germline. CDR3 amino acids: CASSSVAGEYGNTIYF. CDR3 DNA: TGTGCCAGCTCAAGTGTGGCAGGGGAGTATGGAAACACCATATATTTT.

The chain couples TRBV7-2 to TRBJ1-5, with D uncertain. The CDR3 has 16 residues. The V end lost 0 bases, the J end lost 3 bases, and 12 bases lay between the germline ends. Germline loops: CDR1 SGHTA, CDR2 FQGNSA. DNA of the CDR3: TGTGCCAGCAGCTTAGCGCAAATGACGGTCAATCAGCCCCAGCATTTT. It is translated as CASSLAQMTVNQPQHF.

The sample holds many counts of this clone. This chain joins TRBV10-2 and TRBJ1-6; D is unresolved. The CDR3 length is 15 residues. Deletions cut 3 bases from V and 5 bases from J, with 11 bases between. Germline lookup yields CDR1 WSHSY and CDR2 SAAADI. The CDR3 is CASSDTLVDNSPLHF. In nucleotides, the CDR3 is TGCGCCAGCAGTGATACCCTCGTAGATAATTCACCCCTCCACTTT.

The gene calls are TRBV18 and TRBJ2-5; perhaps TRBD2 as D (5 bases). Looked up from germline, CDR1 is KGHSH and CDR2 is LQKENI. Between the trimmed V and J ends, which lost 4 bases and 2 bases, there was a span of 14 bases. There are 15 residues in the CDR3. The CDR3 reads CASSRGSGLQETQYF. The CDR3 DNA is TGTGCCAGCTCACGGGGATCGGGGTTACAAGAGACCCAGTACTTC.

The V call is TRBV2, the J call TRBJ2-2, with 8 bases fitting TRBD1. Germline assignment: CDR1 SNHLY and CDR2 FYNNEI. V shed 6 bases and J 5 bases; nucleotides not matched to a gene: 8. CDR3 length: 15 amino acids. The CDR3 region is CASRPDRGGTGELFF. The CDR3 coding sequence is TGTGCCAGCAGACCCGACAGGGGAGGTACCGGGGAGCTGTTTTTT.

The chain carries TRBV7-2 and TRBJ2-7, with a tentative D call TRBD1 (6 bases). The germline V and J ends were trimmed by 2 bases and 3 bases, with 20 bases remaining between them. In germline, CDR1 is SGHTA, CDR2 FQGNSA. CDR3 length equals 17 residues. The CDR3 DNA follows: TGTGCCAGCAGCTTAAAATTACAGGGTTTTTGGCGCTACGAGCAGTACTTC. It codes for CASSLKLQGFWRYEQYF.